These 13 T cell receptor beta chains were all obtained from the same sample, sequenced in a study of shared clonotypes between healthy human individuals. Only in-frame clones appear in the TCRdb table, and some are missing; sequencing was by immunoSEQ multiplex PCR. Seen here are about 2.1 million clones, 93% observed once, and the top ten hold about 1.7%. Naive CD8 cells, CD45RO-negative and positively selected for CCR7, excluded terminally differentiated effector memory CD45RA+ cells. The sequenced material came from naive CD8+ T cells from PBMCs. Every receptor here comes from a man younger than 35 in good health. Some clones in this sample may be carry-over from other donors' samples.

The J gene is TRBJ2-7, the V gene TRBV7-9; TRBD1 is a possible D gene (5 bases). Germline V CDR1 and CDR2: SEHNR, FQNEAQ (reference sequence). The CDR3 contains 12 residues. Trimming removed 3 bases at V and 6 bases at J, with 9 bases between. CDR3 residues: CASSFQGREQYF. The DNA of the CDR3 is TGTGCCAGCAGCTTCCAGGGCCGCGAGCAGTACTTC. Complete variable domain (other parts from reference TRBV7-9 and TRBJ2-7): DTGVSQNPRHKITKRGQNVTFRCDPISEHNRLYWYRQTLGQGPEFLTYFQNEAQLEKSRLLSDRFSAERPKGSFSTLEIQRTEQGDSAMYLCASSFQGREQYFGPGTRLTVT.

The V and J genes are TRBV10-3 and TRBJ1-2; D remains unclear. This CDR3 spans 13 amino acids. Germline values: CDR1 ENHRY, CDR2 SYGVKD. V was pared by 7 bases and J by 4 bases, with 13 bases between. CDR3 DNA sequence: TGTGCCATCACGCTCGCGGGCAGCTATGGCTACACCTTC. This sequence encodes CAITLAGSYGYTF.

Regarding this clone: This sample also contains other DNA sequences that code for the same CDR3. The V call is TRBV27, the J call TRBJ2-2, with D unresolved. This CDR3 comprises 14 residues. Germline assignment: CDR1 MNHEY and CDR2 SMNVEV (reference sequence). V was cut by 3 bases and J by 2 bases, with 7 bases left in between. The CDR3 here is CASSFLGNTGELFF. The CDR3 DNA follows: TGTGCCAGCAGTTTCCTCGGTAACACCGGGGAGCTGTTTTTT.

The rearrangement links TRBV2 to TRBJ1-1; 8 positions match TRBD1. Germline V gene data show CDR1 as SNHLY and CDR2 as FYNNEI. Trimming at V came to 2 bases and at J to 6 bases, leaving 14 bases not matched to a gene. The CDR3 consists of 17 residues. CDR3 nucleotide sequence: TGTGCCAGCAGTGAACCTCAGGGGGCGCGTAGTGTTCCTGAAGCTTTCTTT. Protein sequence: CASSEPQGARSVPEAFF.

This clone was seen once. This sequence joins TRBV6-6 and TRBJ2-7; 7 bases are a match to TRBD2. J was trimmed by 4 bases and V by 4 bases; bases with no gene match: 4. The germline V gene has CDR1 MNHNY and CDR2 SVGAGI (reference sequence). The CDR3 is 13 residues long. CDR3 sequence (DNA): TGTGCCAGCAGTTCGGCTAGCGGTTACGAGCAGTACTTC. The encoded protein is CASSSASGYEQYF.

The chain combines TRBV4-1 with TRBJ2-2; a possible D gene is TRBD1 (6 bases). The CDR3 runs to 15 residues. V lost 3 bases, J lost 7 bases, and 15 bases lay in between. Germline values: CDR1 MGHRA, CDR2 YSYEKL. The CDR3 loop is CASSQGARVVGELFF. The CDR3 DNA reads as TGCGCCAGCAGCCAGGGGGCTAGGGTGGTCGGGGAGCTGTTTTTT.

The V gene is TRBV7-2, the J gene TRBJ2-7; D gene unclear. Germline V CDR1 and CDR2: SGHTA, FQGNSA. The V end was cut by 5 bases, the J end by 0 bases, with 11 bases between. The CDR3 is made up of 14 amino acids. CDR3 residues: CASSPYGNSYEQYF. Here the CDR3 DNA reads TGTGCCAGCAGCCCCTACGGTAACTCCTACGAGCAGTACTTC.

The chain uses TRBV23-1 and TRBJ2-7, with TRBD2 as a possible D gene (5 bases). TRBV23-1 is assigned to the ORF class and has an uncertain function. This CDR3 comprises 15 residues. Trimming took 0 bases from V and 0 from J, leaving 9 bases between them. The CDR3 protein is CASSQSQRSSYEQYF. The CDR3, as DNA: TGCGCCAGCAGTCAATCCCAGCGGAGCTCCTACGAGCAGTACTTC.

This chain joins TRBV10-3 and TRBJ1-5, with 9 positions matching TRBD1. V shed 2 bases and J 5 bases; nucleotides not matched to a gene: 1. Germline V lookup: CDR1 ENHRY, CDR2 SYGVKD. This CDR3 comprises 14 residues. DNA for the CDR3: TGTGCCATCAGTGAGAGACAGGGGGATCAGCCCCAGCATTTT. This encodes CAISERQGDQPQHF.

The chain employs TRBV28 and TRBJ2-3; D gene unclear. The V end was cut by 2 bases, the J end by 6 bases, with 12 bases between. Germline values: CDR1 MDHEN, CDR2 SYDVKM. The CDR3 loop spans 14 amino acids. CDR3 sequence: CASSLIPRRDTQYF. CDR3 bases: TGTGCCAGCAGTTTAATCCCGCGACGGGATACGCAGTATTTT.

This chain connects TRBV11-2 to TRBJ2-7; 7 nucleotides align to TRBD2. V lost 8 bases to trimming and J lost 0 bases; unmatched junction nucleotides: 4. CDR1 is SGHAT, CDR2 FQNNGV, per germline. This CDR3 comprises 13 residues. The CDR3, as DNA: TGTGCCAGCGGGGAGGGTTTCTCCTACGAGCAGTACTTC. This translates into CASGEGFSYEQYF.

V usage is TRBV6-1 and J usage is TRBJ1-1; D gene ambiguous. This CDR3 spans 14 amino acids. The germline CDR1 and CDR2 sequences are MNHNS and SASEGT. V gave up 11 bases and J gave up 4 bases, with 20 bases separating them. CDR3 region: CACRTGLVGTEAFF. The CDR3 DNA reads as TGTGCCTGTCGGACGGGCTTGGTTGGCACTGAAGCTTTCTTT.

The chain links TRBV7-9 to TRBJ2-7; no clear D. Between the trimmed V and J ends, which lost 1 base and 3 bases, there was a span of 10 bases. This CDR3 spans 14 amino acids. CDR1 is SEHNR and CDR2 is FQNEAQ in the germline V gene (reference sequence). The CDR3 protein is CASSLDLENYEQYF. CDR3 DNA: TGTGCCAGCAGCTTAGATCTGGAAAACTACGAGCAGTACTTC.